The TCR beta chain under discussion was sequenced for a study of T cell repertoires in cytomegalovirus infection. The wider study: Peptides in the study included HLA-C-restricted and HLA-B-restricted CMV epitopes. Indications of both CMV infection and matching HLA type were provided by public TCR beta signatures. Broader study findings: Frequencies of public TCR beta families were cumulated, and this identified carriers of CMV plus the relevant HLA. In two of eight donors, the top clonotype was HLA-C-restricted CMV-specific.

Details on this clonotype: The antigen is unknown.

From the reads, TCRdb called clonotypes with MiXCR, one entry per CDR3 protein. The sample lists around 340,000 distinct CDR3 sequences, approximately 32% occurring once. CDR3 length: 11 amino acids. V dropped 7 bases and J dropped 5 bases, with 8 bases sitting between them. CDR1 and CDR2 (germline): MGHDK, SYGVNS. This clonotype was obtained from a human donor in good health (CMV status not recorded). Some clones in this sample may be carry-over from other donors' samples. The chain uses TRBV25-1 and TRBJ1-1; no clear D. The specimen comprised cultured PBMCs, sampled from culture after CMV antigen stimulation. CDR3 bases: TGTGCCAGCAAAGGAGGGACTGAAGCTTTCTTT. Its translation: CASKGGTEAFF.